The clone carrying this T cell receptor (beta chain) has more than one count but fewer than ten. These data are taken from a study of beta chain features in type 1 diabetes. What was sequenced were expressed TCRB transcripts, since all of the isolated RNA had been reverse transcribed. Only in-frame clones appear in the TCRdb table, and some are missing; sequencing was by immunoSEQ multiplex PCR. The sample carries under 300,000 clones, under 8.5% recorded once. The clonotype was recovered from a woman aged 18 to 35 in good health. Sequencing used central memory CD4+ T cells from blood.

In nucleotides, the CDR3 is TGTGCCAGCAGTTCCTACAGGGGGCGCGGAGATAGCATTCAGTACTTC. Amino acid sequence: CASSSYRGRGDSIQYF. The genes are TRBV27 and TRBJ2-4, with 9 bases that match TRBD1. The germline V gene has CDR1 MNHEY and CDR2 SMNVEV (reference sequence). Trimming at V came to 4 bases and at J to 9 bases, leaving 13 bases not matched to a gene. This CDR3 contains 16 residues.